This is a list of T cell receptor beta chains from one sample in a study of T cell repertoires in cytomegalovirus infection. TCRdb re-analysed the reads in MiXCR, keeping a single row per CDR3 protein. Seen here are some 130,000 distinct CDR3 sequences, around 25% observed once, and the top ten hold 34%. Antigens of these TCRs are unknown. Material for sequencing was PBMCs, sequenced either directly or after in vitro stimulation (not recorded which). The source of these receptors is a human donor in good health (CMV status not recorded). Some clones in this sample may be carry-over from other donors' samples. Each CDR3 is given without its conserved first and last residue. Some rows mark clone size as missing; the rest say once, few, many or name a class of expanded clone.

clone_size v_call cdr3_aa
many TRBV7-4 ASRNLAPRAYNEQF
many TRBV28 ATRHGGSLYEQY
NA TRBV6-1 ASMADGSYGYT
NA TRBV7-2 ASRRPPGENNEQF
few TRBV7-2 ASSPEGATNEKLF
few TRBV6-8 ASSPGPLSYEQY
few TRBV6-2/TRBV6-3 ASSTPGGGVNEQF
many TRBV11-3 ASSGTTPGEQF
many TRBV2 ASSPDNSPLH
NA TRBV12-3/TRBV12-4 ASTLGTAVSEAF
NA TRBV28 ASSQRPPGQGGYT
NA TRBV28 ASSPAGARGEKLF
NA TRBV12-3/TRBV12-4 ASTFVQGDTGELF
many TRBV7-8 ASSLGDRNSPLH
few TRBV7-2 ASSLVRSLATDTQY
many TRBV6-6 ASSPGSGELF
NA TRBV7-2 ASSLGGLVNRY
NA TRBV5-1 ASSFRVDEQF
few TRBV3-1 ASSTGTSSYEQY
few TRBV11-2 ASSTYSGAGVSGANVLT
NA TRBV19 ASGQKGPSGGNTIY
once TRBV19 ASSTTSGLTDTQY
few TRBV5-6 ASSPTGTSGSYNEQF
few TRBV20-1 SARGRVPTGWIWDGYT
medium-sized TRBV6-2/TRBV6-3 ASSYRLTESGANVLT
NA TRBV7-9 ASSTRLAGGEDGELF
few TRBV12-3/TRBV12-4 ASSLSGSRNT
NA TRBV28 ASSPVRQGGTYEQY
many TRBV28 ASSTATGQIYEQY
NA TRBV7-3 ASSLSPGQGKNIQY
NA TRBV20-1 SALGTGQETQY
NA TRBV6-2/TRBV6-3 ASSYVATGELF
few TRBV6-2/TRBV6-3 ASSSPRTPGSL
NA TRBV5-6 ASSLPGRADEKLF
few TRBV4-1 ASSPAGRSTDTQY
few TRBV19 ASSIGDPYNEQF
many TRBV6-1 ASSEVGGAGRIEQF
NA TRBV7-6 ASGLQGSTGELF
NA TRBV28 ASSRENRESLDNEQF
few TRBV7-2 ASSPSLGRTGELF
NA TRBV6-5 ASSYPNREGTDTQY
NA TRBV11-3 ASSLDLRDGVEQY
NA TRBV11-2 ASSLDLGEAF
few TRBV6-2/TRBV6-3 ASSYAASGRTF
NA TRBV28 ASIPSRPPWPQH
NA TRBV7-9 ASSRSQGNSPLH
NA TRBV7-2 ASSRTSNSNQPQQ